Described below is a single T cell receptor (beta chain) sequence and its context. This CDR3 is 14 amino acids long. Trimming removed 3 bases from V and 6 bases from J, with 11 bases in between. Germline V gives CDR1 SGHTA, CDR2 FQGNSA. The record originates from a study of blood T cell repertoires in COVID-19. Across the whole study: Material from acute and convalescent COVID-19 was sourced from the United States, Italy and Spain. In each case, the material was cDNA or gDNA derived from T cells, B-cell-depleted T cells, or PBMCs.

Per the original data handling: Amplification from reference gene primers served as the basis for estimated nucleated cell counts. The protocol was immunoSEQ multiplex PCR, while the TCRdb copy is restricted to in-frame clones and leaves out a portion. For V, J and clone size, that table is used; D and trimming come from the DNA. Here the sample spans roughly 120,000 clones, 88% being singletons. Sequenced sample: peripheral blood. This sequence originates from a woman aged 45-60 years with acute or convalescent COVID-19. The chain uses TRBV7-2 and TRBJ2-2, with D perhaps matching TRBD2 (5 bases). The CDR3 nucleotides read TGTGCCAGCAGCTTCAAGGACTGGTCCGGGGAGCTGTTTTTT. This encodes CASSFKDWSGELFF. Drawing the rest from reference TRBV7-2 and TRBJ2-2, the complete variable domain is GAGVSQSPSNKVTEKGKDVELRCDPISGHTALYWYRQSLGQGLEFLIYFQGNSAPDKSGLPSDRFSAERTGGSVSTLTIQRTQQEDSAVYLCASSFKDWSGELFFGEGSRLTVL.